This TCR beta chain was found in a study of neurological immune-mediated disorders. This clonotype was observed at least ten times. TCRdb used MiXCR to reprocess the 5' RACE reads, holding one entry per CDR3 protein. The sample shows about 120,000 distinct CDR3 sequences, approximately 3.2% of them seen only once. The germline V and J ends were trimmed by 6 bases and 5 bases, with 16 bases remaining between them. Germline CDR1 and CDR2: MNHNS and SASEGT. CDR3 length: 15 residues. Sequencing was performed on PBMCs. The sequence was collected from a woman aged 25 to 39 with multiple sclerosis. The gene calls are TRBV6-1 and TRBJ2-2; a possible D gene is TRBD1 (6 bases). The CDR3 region is CASRVPQGLTGELFF. DNA of the CDR3: TGTGCCAGCAGGGTACCACAGGGCCTTACCGGGGAGCTGTTTTTT.